The entry below describes one TCR beta chain. Its cognate antigen is unknown. The authors distributed each subset's genomic DNA evenly over several immunoSEQ plates. Sorted-subset replicate PCR reactions contained around 220 ng DNA, corresponding to some 29,000 T cell genomes. TCRdb's table, derived via immunoSEQ multiplex PCR, lists solely in-frame clones and lacks some. The sample yields roughly 2,000,000 clones, 85% to 95% seen once. The data derive from a study of shared clonotypes between healthy human individuals. The naive CD8 fraction comprised CD45RO-negative cells positively selected for CCR7 and excluded terminally differentiated effector memory CD45RA+ cells. Study-level results: Researchers sampled blood only, noting tissue repertoires likely differ. Clonotypes shared by all four sorted-subset donors had higher generation probabilities than non-shared clonotypes.

Material for sequencing was naive CD8+ T cells sorted from blood. This receptor was taken from a young man in good health.

The CDR3 is CASTLAGQGAFQYEQYF. The CDR3 bases are TGTGCCAGCACCCTCGCGGGACAGGGGGCTTTTCAATACGAGCAGTACTTC. This chain joins TRBV7-8 and TRBJ2-7, with 12 nucleotides matching TRBD1. CDR1 and CDR2 (germline): SGHVS, FQNEAQ. V was pared by 7 bases and J by 4 bases, with 14 bases of the junction left unmatched. The CDR3 extends over 17 amino acids.